Listed below are T cell receptor beta chains from one sample, sequenced in a study of spatial heterogeneity in lung cancer. Each CDR3 protein is one row after TCRdb ran MiXCR on the 5' RACE reads. This table holds a few thousand distinct CDR3 sequences, 16% found once. This specimen was PBMCs, taken at surgery. The receptors were gathered from a male donor with early-stage non-small cell lung cancer. CDR3s include the opening cysteine and the closing phenylalanine or tryptophan. The D gene is left open where the match is weak. Clone size appears in some rows only: once, few, many, or a class for an expanded clone.

j_call,d_call,v_call,clone_size,cdr3_nt,cdr3_aa
TRBJ2-3,.,TRBV30,few,TGTGCCTGGAGTGTCTGGGCCCGGGGGACTAGCACAGATACGCAGTATTTT,CAWSVWARGTSTDTQYF
TRBJ2-5,.,TRBV29-1,medium-sized,TGCAGCGTCCCCGGCGGGACTGCGGAGACCCAGTACTTC,CSVPGGTAETQYF
TRBJ2-7,.,TRBV10-3,few,TGTGCCATCAGCCTAGCCAGACACGAGCAGTACTTC,CAISLARHEQYF
TRBJ2-1,TRBD1,TRBV3-1,medium-sized,TGTGCCAGCAGCCATCCTCGGGGTCGGCCGGGACAGGGAAATGAGCAGTTCTTC,CASSHPRGRPGQGNEQFF
TRBJ2-2,TRBD1,TRBV27,medium-sized,TGTGCCAGCAGTTTATCGACAGGGGACGGGGTGAAGCTGTTTTTT,CASSLSTGDGVKLFF
TRBJ2-1,TRBD2,TRBV11-2,medium-sized,TGTGCCAGCAGCACGACTAGCGGGGTGCAGTTCTTC,CASSTTSGVQFF
TRBJ2-7,TRBD1,TRBV6-5,medium-sized,TGTGCCAGCAGTTATGGGACAGGGTACGAGCAGTACTTC,CASSYGTGYEQYF
TRBJ2-5,.,TRBV7-8,many,TGTGCCAGCAGCTCCGACATACTCCAAGAGACCCAGTACTTC,CASSSDILQETQYF
TRBJ1-6,TRBD1,TRBV7-2,medium-sized,TGTGCCAGCAGCACAGGGGGCGCAACCTATAATTCACCCCTCCACTTT,CASSTGGATYNSPLHF
TRBJ2-7,.,TRBV9,medium-sized,TGTGCCAGCAGCGTAGGAGACTACTCCTACGAGCAGTACTTC,CASSVGDYSYEQYF
TRBJ2-7,TRBD1,TRBV7-9,medium-sized,TGTGCCAGCAGCATAGGACAGGGGAAGAGTTACGAGCAGTACTTC,CASSIGQGKSYEQYF
TRBJ2-5,.,TRBV7-2,medium-sized,TGTGCCAGCAGCTTTCAGCGCAACTACCAAGAGACCCAGTACTTC,CASSFQRNYQETQYF
TRBJ1-5,TRBD1,TRBV15,medium-sized,TGTGCCACCAGACGGGACAGTCATAGCAATCAGCCCCAGCATTTT,CATRRDSHSNQPQHF
TRBJ2-2,.,TRBV20-1,medium-sized,TGCAGTGCTAGTAGAACCTCGAACACCGGGGAGCTGTTTTTT,CSASRTSNTGELFF
TRBJ2-7,TRBD1,TRBV6-2/TRBV6-3,.,TGTGCCAGCAGTATCCCGACAGGGAAATCCTACGAGCAGTACTTC,CASSIPTGKSYEQYF
TRBJ1-1,.,TRBV20-1,medium-sized,TGCAGTGCCCCGGAGGGAGGGGACACTGAAGCTTTCTTT,CSAPEGGDTEAFF
TRBJ2-3,.,TRBV21-1,few,TGTGCCAGCTGGGACCGGAGCACAGATACGCAGTATTTT,CASWDRSTDTQYF
TRBJ1-1,.,TRBV27,.,TGTGCCAGCAGTTTAAGTAACACCAACACTGAAGCTTTCTTT,CASSLSNTNTEAFF
TRBJ2-7,TRBD1,TRBV10-1,.,TGCGCCAGCAGTGAGTCTGGGACAGGGAACTACGAGCAGTACTTC,CASSESGTGNYEQYF
TRBJ1-1,.,TRBV7-9,few,TGTGCCAGCAGATCCGTTACAGGGAACACTGAAGCTTTCTTT,CASRSVTGNTEAFF
TRBJ1-5,TRBD1,TRBV6-2/TRBV6-3,medium-sized,TGTGCCAGCACCGGGACAGGGGCATATAGCAATCAGCCCCAGCATTTT,CASTGTGAYSNQPQHF
TRBJ2-2,.,TRBV9,medium-sized,TGTGCTACACGCCCCGGTGGGAGCACCGGGGAGCTGTTTTTT,CATRPGGSTGELFF
TRBJ2-7,.,TRBV2,few,TGTGCCAGCAGTGACTTTAATCAAGGGTTCGGGGGCCCGAGGGAGCAGTACTTC,CASSDFNQGFGGPREQYF
TRBJ1-4,TRBD1,TRBV5-8,.,TGTGCCAGCAGCTTGATCGGGACAGGGGCAACTAATGAAAAACTGTTTTTT,CASSLIGTGATNEKLFF
TRBJ1-6,TRBD1,TRBV25-1,medium-sized,TGTGCCAGCAGTTCAGGGGGCTATTCACCCCTCCACTTT,CASSSGGYSPLHF
TRBJ2-1,.,TRBV20-1,medium-sized,TGCAGTGCTCCAAACATGATTACCTCCTTAGGGGATGAGCAGTTCTTC,CSAPNMITSLGDEQFF
TRBJ2-5,.,TRBV29-1,medium-sized,TGCAGCGTTGAATCGCCAGGAGGAGGGGAGACCCAGTACTTC,CSVESPGGGETQYF
TRBJ2-5,.,TRBV5-4,medium-sized,TGTGCCAGCAGCTTGTCAGAGGGAAGGGCTAACCAAGAGACCCAGTACTTC,CASSLSEGRANQETQYF
TRBJ1-2,.,TRBV7-2,medium-sized,TGTGCCAGCAGCTTATCCGGGGGGCACTATGGCTACACCTTC,CASSLSGGHYGYTF
TRBJ1-1,.,TRBV18,many,TGTGCCAGCTCACCCGACTCACTCTCCTCGGGTCGGGCTTTCTTT,CASSPDSLSSGRAFF
TRBJ2-2,.,TRBV18,medium-sized,TGTGCCAGCTCACCACCAATTGAAGGTTCCGGGGAGCTGTTTTTT,CASSPPIEGSGELFF
TRBJ1-2,TRBD1,TRBV29-1,few,TGCAGCGGCATGACAGGGAACTATGGCTACACCTTC,CSGMTGNYGYTF
TRBJ2-1,.,TRBV29-1,.,TGCAGCGTTGAAGAATTTGGGACAATCAACAATGAGCAGTTCTTC,CSVEEFGTINNEQFF
TRBJ2-5,.,TRBV6-2/TRBV6-3,medium-sized,TGTGCCAGCAGTCCGGGGACGAACCAAGAGACCCAGTACTTC,CASSPGTNQETQYF
TRBJ1-6,.,TRBV4-1,medium-sized,TGCGCCAGCAGCCAACTTACAGCAGTCTGGGATTCACCCCTCCACTTT,CASSQLTAVWDSPLHF
TRBJ2-1,.,TRBV3-1,.,TGTGCCAGCAGCCAAGTAGGATACAATGAGCAGTTCTTC,CASSQVGYNEQFF
TRBJ2-1,TRBD1,TRBV7-3,medium-sized,TGTGCCAGCAGCCCGGACAGGAGCTCCTACAATGAGCAGTTCTTC,CASSPDRSSYNEQFF